The 24 T cell receptor beta chains listed next were all sequenced from one sample in a study of T cell responses to AZD1222 COVID-19 vaccine. Assay: immunoSEQ multiplex PCR; the TCRdb copy retains only in-frame clones and omits some. The sample carries about 140,000 clones, 85% to 95% recorded once. The input for sequencing was peripheral blood, taken on day 0 of AZD1222 vaccination. The receptors here all came from an adult in good health.

CDR3 sequence (DNA): TGTGCCAGCAGAACATTAGCCGGGGCAAATGACTATGGCTACACCTTC. It is translated as CASRTLAGANDYGYTF. V and J are TRBV28 and TRBJ1-2, with a possible D match to TRBD1 (5 bases). This CDR3 is 16 amino acids long. Germline V CDR1 and CDR2: MDHEN, SYDVKM. The germline V and J ends were trimmed by 6 bases and 3 bases, with 20 bases remaining between them.

The chain joins TRBV3-1 (or the pseudogene TRBV3-2) to TRBJ2-7; D unresolved. Germline V CDR1 and CDR2: LGHDT, YNNKEL (reference sequence). V gave up 0 bases and J gave up 3 bases, with 9 bases separating them. The CDR3 contains 14 residues. The CDR3 nucleotides are TGTGCCAGCAGCCAAGAAACTTCGAGCTACGAGCAGTACTTC. It encodes CASSQETSSYEQYF.

The rearrangement uses TRBV7-6 and TRBJ1-3, with D hard to call. CDR3 length: 16 residues. Germline loops: CDR1 SGHVS, CDR2 FNYEAQ. With 4 bases removed from V and 0 bases from J, the gap between germline ends came to 13 bases. The DNA for the CDR3 is TGTGCCAGCAGCTCCCTCAATTTACCCTCTGGAAACACCATATATTTT. This codes for CASSSLNLPSGNTIYF.

This clone appeared a single time. V is TRBV19 and J is TRBJ2-7; TRBD2 might be the D (5 bases). The CDR3 totals 14 residues. The V gene lost 5 bases and the J gene lost 5 bases, with 16 bases spanning the gap. Germline CDR1 is LNHDA and CDR2 is SQIVND (reference sequence). The CDR3 DNA is TGTGCCAGTAGTCCCCGCGCGGGTTCCGACGAGCAGTACTTC. This translates into CASSPRAGSDEQYF. The full variable domain, completed using reference TRBV19 and TRBJ2-7, is DGGITQSPKYLFRKEGQNVTLSCEQNLNHDAMYWYRQDPGQGLRLIYYSQIVNDFQKGDIAEGYSVSREKKESFPLTVTSAQKNPTAFYLCASSPRAGSDEQYFGPGTRLTVT.

The rearrangement links TRBV30 to TRBJ1-1; TRBD1 matches at 8 bases. Germline CDR1 is GTSNPN and CDR2 is SVGIG (reference sequence). Trimming cost V 0 bases and J 9 bases; bases outside gene matches: 6. This CDR3 is 13 amino acids long. The DNA for the CDR3 is TGTGCCTGGAGTGTCAAGGGACAGGTAAAAGCTTTCTTT. Translated, it gives CAWSVKGQVKAFF.

This clone was picked up one time. The chain combines TRBV30 with TRBJ1-1, with 7 bases aligning to TRBD1. The CDR3 totals 13 residues. Germline CDR1 GTSNPN, CDR2 SVGIG (reference sequence). The ends lost 2 bases at V and 9 bases at J; junction bases unmatched: 9. CDR3 nucleotides: TGTGCCTGGAGTAACCCGACAGGGCGGAAAGCTTTCTTT. Amino acids: CAWSNPTGRKAFF.

The gene calls are TRBV10-3 and TRBJ2-7; D is unclear. CDR3 size: 15 residues. V lost 4 bases, J lost 3 bases, and 16 bases lay in between. The germline V gene encodes CDR1 ENHRY and CDR2 SYGVKD. This chain's CDR3 is CAISAPPTSLYEQYF. The DNA for the CDR3 is TGTGCCATCAGTGCCCCCCCTACGTCGCTCTACGAGCAGTACTTC.

This rearrangement joins TRBV28 to TRBJ1-2; 8 nucleotides match TRBD1. The germline CDR1 and CDR2 sequences are MDHEN and SYDVKM. The CDR3 is 13 amino acids. V lost 6 bases, J lost 4 bases, and 4 bases stayed unmatched. CDR3 sequence (DNA): TGTGCCAGCAGAAGTGACAGGGGCTATGGCTACACCTTC. This gives the protein CASRSDRGYGYTF.

The CDR3 sequence is CASTLGLVGEQFF. The CDR3 DNA is TGTGCCAGTACCCTCGGACTAGTCGGTGAGCAGTTCTTC. V gene TRBV19 combines with J gene TRBJ2-1, with TRBD2 matching 7 bases. This CDR3 is 13 amino acids long. Losses at the gene ends were 7 bases for V and 9 bases for J; bases not matched to a gene: 9. CDR1 LNHDA and CDR2 SQIVND come from the germline V gene (reference sequence).

This chain joins TRBV30 and TRBJ1-6; possible D gene TRBD1, 5 bases. In germline, CDR1 is GTSNPN, CDR2 SVGIG (reference sequence). The CDR3 has 15 amino acids. V gave up 0 bases and J gave up 2 bases, with 8 bases separating them. The chain's CDR3 is CAWSVEGAYNSPLHF. In DNA form, the CDR3 reads TGTGCCTGGAGTGTGGAAGGGGCCTATAATTCACCCCTCCACTTT.

This clone was detected ten times or more. The chain joins TRBV4-2 to TRBJ2-7, with D uncertain. The CDR3 totals 16 residues. Germline-derived CDR1 and CDR2 are LGHNA and YNFKEQ. Trimming left V 0 bases short and J 0 bases short, with 12 bases between. The CDR3 nucleotides read TGTGCCAGCAGCCAAGATCGTATAGAGAGCTCCTACGAGCAGTACTTC. It is translated as CASSQDRIESSYEQYF.

The chain carries TRBV28 and TRBJ1-3, with D unclear. The CDR3 loop spans 15 amino acids. V lost 8 bases to trimming and J lost 0 bases, with 14 bases between them. CDR1 MDHEN and CDR2 SYDVKM come from the germline V gene. Written as DNA, the CDR3 is TGTGCCAGCCAGGCCACGGGAACCTCTGGAAACACCATATATTTT. Residues: CASQATGTSGNTIYF.

J is TRBJ2-2 and V is TRBV10-3; no clear D. Germline V gene data show CDR1 as ENHRY and CDR2 as SYGVKD. CDR3 length: 12 amino acids. V was pared by 5 bases and J by 6 bases, with 7 bases between. The CDR3 DNA is TGTGCCATCAGTCTCTTTCCCGGGGAGCTGTTTTTT. Protein sequence: CAISLFPGELFF.

The rearrangement links TRBV10-3 to TRBJ2-5; a weak D match, TRBD2 (6 bases). Germline V gene lookup returns CDR1 ENHRY and CDR2 SYGVKD. This CDR3 contains 15 residues. The germline V and J ends were trimmed by 0 bases and 5 bases, with 13 bases remaining between them. In nucleotides, the CDR3 is TGTGCCATCAGTGAGTCCGTTGGGGCGGGGGAGACCCAGTACTTC. Translating gives CAISESVGAGETQYF.

DNA of the CDR3: TGTGCCAGCAGCTTAGCGGGGGGATCCGGGGAGCTGTTTTTT. Protein sequence: CASSLAGGSGELFF. The chain links TRBV7-8 to TRBJ2-2; tentatively, D is TRBD2 (6 bases). Trimming left V 0 bases short and J 6 bases short, with 8 bases between. This CDR3 is built from 14 residues. Germline-derived CDR1 and CDR2 are SGHVS and FQNEAQ.

This chain connects TRBV30 to TRBJ1-2; TRBD1 matches 9 bases. CDR1 GTSNPN and CDR2 SVGIG come from the germline V gene (reference sequence). The CDR3 has 14 amino acids. Unmatched junction bases numbered 2, after V lost 0 bases and J lost 3 bases. CDR3 in amino acids: CAWSVDRGDYGYTF. In DNA, the CDR3 is TGTGCCTGGAGTGTAGACAGGGGGGACTATGGCTACACCTTC.

The genes are TRBV28 and TRBJ1-5, with a weak D call TRBD1 (5 bases). Germline CDR1 and CDR2: MDHEN and SYDVKM. CDR3 length: 14 residues. With 6 bases removed from V and 3 bases from J, the gap between germline ends came to 12 bases. The CDR3 DNA reads TGTGCCAGCAGCCTGGGACGGTCCAATCAGCCCCAGCATTTT. It encodes CASSLGRSNQPQHF.

The chain carries TRBV18 and TRBJ1-2, with a tentative D call TRBD1 (6 bases). This CDR3 has 15 residues. CDR1 KGHSH and CDR2 LQKENI come from the germline V gene. V was shortened by 3 bases and J by 3 bases, with 14 bases between the two germline ends. Written as DNA, the CDR3 is TGTGCCAGCTCACCCTCTCGGGGGGGGCACTATGGCTACACCTTC. It is translated as CASSPSRGGHYGYTF.

V gene TRBV18 combines with J gene TRBJ1-2; D is unclear. CDR1 KGHSH and CDR2 LQKENI come from the germline V gene. This CDR3 spans 19 amino acids. The V and J ends lost 0 bases and 0 bases respectively, with 20 bases between them. The CDR3 coding sequence is TGTGCCAGCTCACCACCGAATACACCAATCCTCGGAGCTAACTATGGCTACACCTTC. Its protein product is CASSPPNTPILGANYGYTF.

This chain uses TRBV5-4 with TRBJ2-7; TRBD1 or TRBD2 may be the D gene (5 bases each). Germline CDR1 and CDR2: SGHNT and YYREEE (reference sequence). The CDR3 runs to 14 residues. V lost 6 bases and J lost 5, with 18 bases in between. The CDR3 region is CASTDQERDDEQYF. In DNA, the CDR3 is TGTGCCAGCACCGATCAGGAGAGGGACGACGAGCAGTACTTC.

The chain recombines TRBV28 with TRBJ1-4; D uncertain. Germline-derived CDR1 and CDR2 are MDHEN and SYDVKM. The length of the CDR3 is 19 residues. The V and J ends lost 5 bases and 0 bases respectively, with 22 bases between them. The CDR3 DNA follows: TGTGCCAGCAGTCCTCTGACTGGTCGTAGGAGTGCAACTAATGAAAAACTGTTTTTT. It yields the protein CASSPLTGRRSATNEKLFF.

This clone came up a few times. The V gene is TRBV27, the J gene TRBJ2-1; D gene unclear. This CDR3 is built from 12 residues. Trimming cost V 1 base and J 7 bases, with 5 bases left between them. Germline CDR1 MNHEY, CDR2 SMNVEV (reference sequence). Here the CDR3 DNA reads TGTGCCAGCAGTTTATGGGGAAATGAGCAGTTCTTC. It specifies CASSLWGNEQFF.

This rearrangement joins TRBV6-5 to TRBJ1-5, with no clear D. CDR1 is MNHEY, CDR2 SVGAGI, per germline. CDR3 size: 14 residues. V shed 6 bases and J shed 3 bases, with 12 bases lying between them. CDR3 in DNA: TGTGCCAGCAGACTACACGGTAACAATCAGCCCCAGCATTTT. It codes for CASRLHGNNQPQHF.

The chain uses TRBV6-2 or TRBV6-3 and TRBJ2-1, with TRBD2 matching 13 bases. The CDR3 spans 17 residues. From germline, CDR1 is MNHEY and CDR2 SVGEGT. V lost 5 bases to trimming and J lost 2 bases; unmatched junction nucleotides: 6. CDR3 nucleotide sequence: TGTGCCAGCAGTAGCAGGACTAGCGGGAGCCCCTACAATGAGCAGTTCTTC. Translating gives CASSSRTSGSPYNEQFF.